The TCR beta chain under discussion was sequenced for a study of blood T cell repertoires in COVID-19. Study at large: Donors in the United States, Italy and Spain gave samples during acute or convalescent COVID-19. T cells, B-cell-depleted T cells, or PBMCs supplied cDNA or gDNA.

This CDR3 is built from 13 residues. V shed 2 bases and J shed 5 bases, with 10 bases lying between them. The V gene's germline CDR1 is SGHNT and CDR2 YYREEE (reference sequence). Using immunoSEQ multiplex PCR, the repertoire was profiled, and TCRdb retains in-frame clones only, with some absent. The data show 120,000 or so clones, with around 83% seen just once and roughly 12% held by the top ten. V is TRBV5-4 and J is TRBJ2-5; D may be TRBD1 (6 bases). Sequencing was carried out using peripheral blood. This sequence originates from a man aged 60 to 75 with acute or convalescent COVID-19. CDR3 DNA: TGTGCCAGCAGCTTAACAGGGATGGAGACCCAGTACTTC. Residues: CASSLTGMETQYF.